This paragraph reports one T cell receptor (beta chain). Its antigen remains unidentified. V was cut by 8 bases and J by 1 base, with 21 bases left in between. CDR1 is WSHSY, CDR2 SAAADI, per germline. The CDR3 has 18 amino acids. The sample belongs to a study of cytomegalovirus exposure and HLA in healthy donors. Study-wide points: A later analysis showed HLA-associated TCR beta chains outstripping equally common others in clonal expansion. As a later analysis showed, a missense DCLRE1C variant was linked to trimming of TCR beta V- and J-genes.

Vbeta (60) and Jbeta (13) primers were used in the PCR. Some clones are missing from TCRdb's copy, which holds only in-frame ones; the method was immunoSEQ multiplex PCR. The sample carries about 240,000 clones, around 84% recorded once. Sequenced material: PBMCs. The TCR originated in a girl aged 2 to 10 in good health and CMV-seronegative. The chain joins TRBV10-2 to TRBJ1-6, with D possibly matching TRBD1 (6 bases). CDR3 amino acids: CASSVRAGVVSYNSPLHF. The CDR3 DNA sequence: TGCGCCAGCTCCGTGAGGGCAGGGGTAGTTTCCTATAATTCACCCCTCCACTTT.